Listed below are T cell receptor beta chains from one sample, sequenced in a study of blood T cell repertoires in COVID-19. The protocol was immunoSEQ multiplex PCR, while the TCRdb copy is restricted to in-frame clones and leaves out a portion. The data hold more than 200,000 clones, with 82% observed a single time. Sequencing was carried out using peripheral blood. The source of these receptors is a woman older than 75 with COVID-19, enrolled during active disease. The CDR3 runs from the conserved cysteine through the conserved F or W. D genes are given only for firm matches. Not every row has a clone size; where given, it reads once, few, many or a size class.

v_call,clone_size,j_call,d_call,cdr3_nt,cdr3_aa
TRBV9,NA,TRBJ2-7,TRBD2,TGTGCCAGCAGCGTAGGCGGGGCTAGCGGGGCTACGAGGCAGTACTTC,CASSVGGASGATRQYF
TRBV27,NA,TRBJ1-5,NA,TGTGCCAGCAGTCCCCGGGACTCTGGTCAGCCCCAGCATTTT,CASSPRDSGQPQHF
TRBV7-9,NA,TRBJ1-5,NA,TGTGCCAGCAGCTTAGGGGGGACACGGATTCAGCCCCAGCATTTT,CASSLGGTRIQPQHF
TRBV19,NA,TRBJ1-1,NA,TGTGCCAGTAGAATTGGAGGGAACACTGAAGCTTTCTTT,CASRIGGNTEAFF
TRBV6-5,NA,TRBJ1-3,TRBD1,TGTGCCAGCAGCCACGACAGGGGCTTCGGAAACACCATATATTTT,CASSHDRGFGNTIYF
TRBV5-1,NA,TRBJ2-2,TRBD2,TGCGCCAGCAGCAGCCTAGCGGGAGGCGATATCGGGGAGCTGTTTTTT,CASSSLAGGDIGELFF
TRBV7-2,once,TRBJ1-5,TRBD1,TGTGCCAGCAGCCCAACCGGGACAGGGACCAATCAGCCCCAGCATTTT,CASSPTGTGTNQPQHF
TRBV5-1,NA,TRBJ1-2,NA,TGCGCCAGCAGCTTGGTTGGGCAGGGGTACGATGGCTACACCTTC,CASSLVGQGYDGYTF
TRBV4-2,NA,TRBJ1-2,NA,TGTGCCAGCAGCCAAGACAGGGCGGTTAACTATGGCTACACCTTC,CASSQDRAVNYGYTF
TRBV12-3/TRBV12-4,once,TRBJ1-4,NA,TGTGCCAGCAGCCAAAACGGTGAAAAACTGTTTTTT,CASSQNGEKLFF
TRBV9,few,TRBJ2-3,TRBD2,TGTGCCAGCAGCCCCCGGCAGCGGGGGGATACGCAGTATTTT,CASSPRQRGDTQYF
TRBV4-2,NA,TRBJ1-2,NA,TGTGCCAGCAGCCCCCCAGAGGCAGGGACAACTTATGGCTACACCTTC,CASSPPEAGTTYGYTF
TRBV27,many,TRBJ1-6,NA,TGTGCCAGCAGTTTAGCCCTCCGGGCAGGGACCTATAATTCACCCCTCCACTTT,CASSLALRAGTYNSPLHF
TRBV3-1/TRBV3-2,NA,TRBJ1-1,TRBD1,TGTGCCAGCAGCCCTGAACAGGGGCGAAACACTGAAGCTTTCTTT,CASSPEQGRNTEAFF
TRBV3-1/TRBV3-2,once,TRBJ2-1,TRBD1,TGTGCCAGCAGGCTCACCACCCGGACAGGGGGGTACAATGAGCAGTTCTTC,CASRLTTRTGGYNEQFF
TRBV9,NA,TRBJ1-6,NA,TGTGCCAGCAGCGCTACAGGGAACGATAATTCACCCCTCCACTTT,CASSATGNDNSPLHF
TRBV11-2,NA,TRBJ1-2,NA,TGTGCCAGCAGCTTAGAGAGCAGGGGTGAGGGCTACACCTTC,CASSLESRGEGYTF
TRBV29-1,NA,TRBJ1-1,NA,TGCAGCGTTGAACAGCCTGCCGGAGGAGCTTTCTTT,CSVEQPAGGAFF
TRBV29-1,once,TRBJ1-2,TRBD1,TGCAGCGTTACCACAGGGGGCGCTTCGGATGGCTACACCTTC,CSVTTGGASDGYTF
TRBV28,NA,TRBJ1-6,NA,TGTGCCAGCAGTCGGAGGCGTTCACCCCTCCACTTT,CASSRRRSPLHF
TRBV3-1/TRBV3-2,NA,TRBJ1-4,NA,TGTGCCAGCAACCGGGAAAATGAAAAACTGTTTTTT,CASNRENEKLFF
TRBV5-1,NA,TRBJ2-2,TRBD1,TGCGCCAGCAGCGACGACAGGGCCGGGGAGCTGTTTTTT,CASSDDRAGELFF
TRBV18,NA,TRBJ1-5,NA,TGTGCCAGCTCACCGCAGGGTTGGGATAGCAATCAGCCCCAGCATTTT,CASSPQGWDSNQPQHF
TRBV12-3/TRBV12-4,NA,TRBJ2-3,NA,TGTGCCAGCAGTTTGGGCAGCCCAGATACGCAGTATTTT,CASSLGSPDTQYF